This T cell receptor (beta chain) was recovered during a study of T cells in Graves' hyperthyroidism and ophthalmopathy. The source material, RNA transcripts, was used to amplify TCR beta CDR3 regions. The study used the HTBI primer set for a first-round RT-PCR of the TCR CDR3. TCRdb passed the multiplex PCR reads through MiXCR, listing each CDR3 protein once. Among about 290,000 distinct CDR3 sequences listed, around 15% were seen once. Patients with uncontrolled infections, other autoimmune diseases, pregnancy or lactation were excluded. The CDR3 extends over 14 amino acids. The V end was cut by 0 bases, the J end by 9 bases, with 12 bases between. Germline CDR1 and CDR2: LNHNV and YYDKDF (reference sequence).

The clonotype comes from a woman aged 60-75 years with Graves' ophthalmopathy. The chain recombines TRBV15 with TRBJ2-1; D ambiguous. The sample consisted of blood. CDR3 in amino acids: CATSRDRWVGEQFF. In nucleotides, the CDR3 is TGTGCCACCAGCAGAGATCGGTGGGTCGGTGAGCAGTTCTTC. Complete variable domain (other parts from reference TRBV15 and TRBJ2-1): DAMVIQNPRYQVTQFGKPVTLSCSQTLNHNVMYWYQQKSSQAPKLLFHYYDKDFNNEADTPDNFQSRRPNTSFCFLDIRSPGLGDTAMYLCATSRDRWVGEQFFGPGTRLTVL.